This record looks at one T cell receptor beta chain sequence and its context. The data derive from a study of blood T cell repertoires in COVID-19. About the research overall: Both acute and convalescent COVID-19 samples were obtained from the United States, Italy and Spain. T cells, B-cell-depleted T cells, or PBMCs supplied cDNA or gDNA.

Original processing notes: Reference gene primers were amplified, and this amplification served to estimate nucleated cell counts. Profiled with immunoSEQ multiplex PCR; TCRdb holds only in-frame clones, not every one. That table gives V, J and clone size, and the DNA gave D and trimming. The table lists approximately 150,000 clones, approximately 81% of them singletons. The CDR3 is 14 amino acids. Germline loops: CDR1 SGHVS, CDR2 FNYEAQ. Trimming removed 4 bases from V and 2 bases from J; junction bases left unmatched: 5. The source is a human donor in a cohort sampled during active COVID-19. Sequencing input: peripheral blood. The chain links TRBV7-6 to TRBJ2-7; 7 nucleotides line up with TRBD2. CDR3 sequence reads: CASSSPGLAYEQYF. CDR3 DNA: TGTGCCAGCAGCTCCCCCGGACTAGCCTACGAGCAGTACTTC.